The T cell receptor (beta chain) described here comes from a study of CD8 T cells in Susac syndrome. This clonotype was found once. RNA amounts of roughly 0.5 to 1 ug underwent reverse transcription with random hexamers. TCRdb reanalysed the immunoSEQ multiplex PCR reads using MiXCR and keeps one entry per CDR3 protein. The data show over 100,000 distinct CDR3 sequences, about nine tenths seen once. The V end was cut by 2 bases, the J end by 0 bases, with 9 bases between. Germline loops: CDR1 SGHDT, CDR2 YYEEEE. The CDR3 is 15 residues long. The receptor's source is a human donor in good health. V is TRBV5-6 and J is TRBJ1-5, with a weak D call TRBD1 (6 bases). Sequences were obtained from CD8+ T cells from PBMCs. CDR3 amino acids: CASSFGQYSNQPQHF. CDR3 DNA sequence: TGTGCCAGCAGCTTCGGACAGTATAGCAATCAGCCCCAGCATTTT.